The source of this T cell receptor beta chain is a study of cytomegalovirus exposure and HLA in healthy donors. Points from the study as a whole: A missense variant in DCLRE1C was later tied to TCR beta V- and J-gene trimming.

Worth noting for this clone: Its antigen remains unknown.

Trimming removed 2 bases at V and 1 base at J, with 4 bases between. CDR1 and CDR2 (germline): SGHRS, YFSETQ. The CDR3 is 14 residues long. Use of 60 Vbeta and 13 Jbeta primers characterized the PCR. TCRdb keeps only in-frame clones here, not all; method: immunoSEQ multiplex PCR. The table records 75,000 to 90,000 clones, over 65% of them present only once. Sample: PBMCs. This sequence was found in a man in his forties or fifties in good health and CMV-seronegative. The chain recombines TRBV5-1 with TRBJ2-6; D remains ambiguous. The CDR3 DNA reads TGCGCCAGCAGCTTTCGTTCTGGGGCCAACGTCCTGACTTTC. Translated: CASSFRSGANVLTF.